Below are 21 T cell receptor beta chains sequenced from a single sample in a study of cytomegalovirus exposure and HLA in healthy donors. PCR involved 60 Vbeta and 13 Jbeta primers. Here immunoSEQ multiplex PCR was the method, and the copy in TCRdb shows in-frame clones only, minus some. The sample shows some 80,000 clones, about 9.5% of them seen only once. Material for sequencing was PBMCs. These receptors were collected from a man in his sixties in good health and CMV-seropositive.

The DNA for the CDR3 is TGTGCCAGCAGTCGACAGGGTCTTCAACAGCCCCAGCATTTT. As protein: CASSRQGLQQPQHF. The chain uses TRBV27 and TRBJ1-5, with 7 bases fitting TRBD1. Per germline, CDR1 MNHEY and CDR2 SMNVEV (reference sequence). The ends lost 5 bases at V and 7 bases at J; junction bases unmatched: 8. The CDR3 length is 14 residues.

This clone has just a few counts. CDR3 DNA: TGTGCCAGCAGCGTAGACCTAGCGGGGGAGACCCAGTACTTC. Translating it yields CASSVDLAGETQYF. The chain has TRBV9 and TRBJ2-5, with 9 positions matching TRBD2. The V gene's germline CDR1 is SGDLS and CDR2 YYNGEE. This CDR3 is 14 amino acids long. The V segment lost 0 bases and the J segment 5 bases; nucleotides outside the gene matches: 2.

This rearrangement joins TRBV19 to TRBJ1-5; D is perhaps TRBD1 (5 bases). Germline V CDR1 and CDR2: LNHDA, SQIVND (reference sequence). The CDR3 is made up of 13 amino acids. V was shortened by 7 bases and J by 5 bases, with 12 bases between the two germline ends. For the CDR3, the DNA is TGTGCCAGTAAGAAGGGCAGGGATCAGCCCCAGCATTTT. This codes for CASKKGRDQPQHF.

The chain joins TRBV4-1 to TRBJ2-1, with 13 bases identical to TRBD2. Germline CDR1 is MGHRA and CDR2 is YSYEKL. The CDR3 runs 16 residues. V was pared by 3 bases and J by 12 bases, with 11 bases of the junction left unmatched. CDR3 residues: CASSHNSGTSGTVQFF. DNA of the CDR3: TGCGCCAGCAGCCACAACTCCGGGACTAGCGGGACTGTGCAGTTCTTC.

This clone is classed as medium-sized. The chain couples TRBV7-3 to TRBJ2-6; D perhaps matches TRBD1 (5 bases). The germline V and J ends were trimmed by 5 bases and 0 bases, with 8 bases remaining between them. From germline, CDR1 is SGHTA and CDR2 FQGTGA. The CDR3 is 15 residues long. This chain's CDR3 is CASSRDSSGANVLTF. DNA of the CDR3: TGTGCCAGCAGCCGAGACAGCTCTGGGGCCAACGTCCTGACTTTC.

This chain connects TRBV19 to TRBJ1-3, with a possible D match to TRBD1 (6 bases). The length of the CDR3 is 13 residues. From germline, CDR1 is LNHDA and CDR2 SQIVND (reference sequence). Trimming took 7 bases from V and 4 from J, leaving 11 bases between them. CDR3 DNA: TGTGCCAGTAATGGACAGAGAGGAAACACCATATATTTT. Amino acid sequence: CASNGQRGNTIYF.

This clone was counted only a few times. This chain joins TRBV18 and TRBJ2-1; D perhaps matches TRBD2 (5 bases). The V and J ends lost 1 base and 9 bases respectively, with 7 bases between them. CDR1 is KGHSH and CDR2 is LQKENI in the germline V gene. The CDR3 contains 12 residues. CDR3 amino acids: CASSPRRGEQFF. DNA of the CDR3: TGTGCCAGCTCACCACGCCGGGGTGAGCAGTTCTTC.

V is TRBV7-9 and J is TRBJ2-3; D uncertain. The CDR3 totals 17 residues. Trimming pared 5 bases from V and 2 bases from J, leaving 20 bases between. CDR1 is SEHNR, CDR2 FQNEAQ, per germline (reference sequence). CDR3: CASSQVSVLAITDTQYF. CDR3 bases: TGTGCCAGCAGCCAGGTATCCGTTCTCGCCATCACAGATACGCAGTATTTT.

There are a few counts of this clone. The rearrangement joins TRBV30 to TRBJ1-1; no clear D. V was shortened by 0 bases and J by 0 bases, with 11 bases between the two germline ends. This CDR3 is built from 15 residues. In germline, CDR1 is GTSNPN, CDR2 SVGIG (reference sequence). The DNA for the CDR3 is TGTGCCTGGAGTGTACGCCTCGGTGTGAACACTGAAGCTTTCTTT. It translates to CAWSVRLGVNTEAFF. Using reference TRBV30 and TRBJ1-1 for the parts outside the CDR3, the full variable domain is SQTIHQWPATLVQPVGSPLSLECTVEGTSNPNLYWYRQAAGRGLQLLFYSVGIGQISSEVPQNLSASRPQDRQFILSSKKLLLSDSGFYLCAWSVRLGVNTEAFFGQGTRLTVV.

The chain joins TRBV5-4 to TRBJ2-1; 8 positions agree with TRBD2. The germline V gene encodes CDR1 SGHNT and CDR2 YYREEE (reference sequence). The CDR3 consists of 15 residues. J was trimmed by 2 bases and V by 4 bases; bases with no gene match: 5. The CDR3 sequence: CASSTSGGPYNEQFF. CDR3 coding DNA: TGTGCCAGCAGCACAAGCGGGGGACCCTACAATGAGCAGTTCTTC.

The V call is TRBV7-9, the J call TRBJ2-7; 14 nucleotides match TRBD2. CDR3 length: 15 amino acids. The V segment lost 4 bases and the J segment 6 bases; nucleotides outside the gene matches: 5. Germline V lookup: CDR1 SEHNR, CDR2 FQNEAQ (reference sequence). The DNA for the CDR3 is TGTGCCAGCAGCTCGGGACTAGCGGGAGCTAGCGAGCAGTACTTC. Translated: CASSSGLAGASEQYF.

This clone came up many times. The chain employs TRBV4-1 and TRBJ2-2; 8 nucleotides match TRBD2. Germline trimming cut 4 bases from V and 3 bases from J; bases unmatched to any gene: 13. Germline loops: CDR1 MGHRA, CDR2 YSYEKL. CDR3 length equals 18 residues. In DNA, the CDR3 is TGCGCCAGCAGCCGCCTGAGCCGGGGGGGGTTGGACACCGGGGAGCTGTTTTTT. Translated: CASSRLSRGGLDTGELFF.

Turning to this clone: Other DNA sequences in the same sample also yield this CDR3. This chain connects TRBV19 to TRBJ1-1, with D possibly being TRBD1 (6 bases). Trimming left V 6 bases short and J 2 bases short, with 22 bases between. CDR3 size: 17 residues. Germline loops: CDR1 LNHDA, CDR2 SQIVND (reference sequence). CDR3 coding DNA: TGTGCCAGTAGCATTTTCGGACAGCTCGTAGGAAACACTGAAGCTTTCTTT. This encodes CASSIFGQLVGNTEAFF. The whole variable domain, remainder taken from reference TRBV19 and TRBJ1-1, is DGGITQSPKYLFRKEGQNVTLSCEQNLNHDAMYWYRQDPGQGLRLIYYSQIVNDFQKGDIAEGYSVSREKKESFPLTVTSAQKNPTAFYLCASSIFGQLVGNTEAFFGQGTRLTVV.

This clone was picked up a small number of times. The chain recombines TRBV9 with TRBJ1-2; 7 bases agree with TRBD1. Trimming removed 4 bases from V and 0 bases from J; junction bases left unmatched: 12. Germline V gives CDR1 SGDLS, CDR2 YYNGEE. The CDR3 spans 17 residues. This CDR3 reads CASSLRTGGGTNYGYTF. The DNA for the CDR3 is TGTGCCAGCAGCCTTAGGACAGGCGGCGGGACTAACTATGGCTACACCTTC. The entire variable domain, with the rest obtained from reference TRBV9 and TRBJ1-2, is as follows: DSGVTQTPKHLITATGQRVTLRCSPRSGDLSVYWYQQSLDQGLQFLIQYYNGEERAKGNILERFSAQQFPDLHSELNLSSLELGDSALYFCASSLRTGGGTNYGYTFGSGTRLTVV.

The J gene is TRBJ2-5, the V gene TRBV19; a weak D match, TRBD1 (5 bases). From germline, CDR1 is LNHDA and CDR2 SQIVND (reference sequence). CDR3 length: 14 residues. Trimming left V 6 bases short and J 0 bases short, with 11 bases between. Here the CDR3 reads CASRSKGYQETQYF. CDR3 in DNA: TGTGCCAGTAGGAGTAAGGGGTACCAAGAGACCCAGTACTTC.

This sequence joins TRBV5-4 and TRBJ2-1; D is possibly TRBD2 (6 bases). V was clipped by 1 base and J by 6 bases, with 17 bases between them. The CDR3 runs to 16 residues. Per germline, CDR1 SGHNT and CDR2 YYREEE (reference sequence). The CDR3 DNA follows: TGTGCCAGCAGCTTGTTTAGCGGCCTGAGGAGCAATGAGCAGTTCTTC. Translated: CASSLFSGLRSNEQFF.

This clone was found a few times. V and J are TRBV28 and TRBJ2-6; perhaps TRBD2 as D (6 bases). This CDR3 has 16 residues. Germline values: CDR1 MDHEN, CDR2 SYDVKM. V lost 1 base and J lost 2, with 9 bases in between. The CDR3 DNA reads TGTGCCAGCAGTTTATTGCCGGGGGCTGGGGCCAACGTCCTGACTTTC. As protein: CASSLLPGAGANVLTF.

The genes are TRBV5-6 and TRBJ2-6; a possible D gene is TRBD1 (5 bases). CDR3 length: 16 residues. V lost 0 bases, J lost 0 bases, and 7 bases lay in between. Germline lookup yields CDR1 SGHDT and CDR2 YYEEEE. For the CDR3, the DNA is TGTGCCAGCAGCTTGGTAGACAGCTCTGGGGCCAACGTCCTGACTTTC. Protein product: CASSLVDSSGANVLTF.

This clone showed up just a few times. V gene TRBV7-2 combines with J gene TRBJ1-4, with TRBD1 matching 9 bases. The CDR3 is 15 amino acids. Germline CDR1 SGHTA, CDR2 FQGNSA. The J segment lost 8 bases and the V segment lost 1 base, leaving 5 bases of the junction unmatched. In DNA form, the CDR3 reads TGTGCCAGCAGCTTAGAGGGACAGGGAGGGGAAAAACTGTTTTTT. Protein sequence: CASSLEGQGGEKLFF.

This clone was recorded a few times. V is TRBV9 and J is TRBJ1-1; no reliable D call. The germline CDR1 and CDR2 sequences are SGDLS and YYNGEE. The ends were cut back, 8 bases at V and 8 bases at J, with 13 bases in the middle. The CDR3 is 11 amino acids. In DNA form, the CDR3 reads TGTGCCAGTTCGAGGGATACGGAAGCTTTCTTT. Translation gives CASSRDTEAFF. The full variable domain, completed using reference TRBV9 and TRBJ1-1, is DSGVTQTPKHLITATGQRVTLRCSPRSGDLSVYWYQQSLDQGLQFLIQYYNGEERAKGNILERFSAQQFPDLHSELNLSSLELGDSALYFCASSRDTEAFFGQGTRLTVV.

The chain couples TRBV30 to TRBJ2-1; the match to TRBD1 covers 11 bases. Germline V gives CDR1 GTSNPN, CDR2 SVGIG (reference sequence). V was clipped by 4 bases and J by 4 bases; unmatched bases: 3. The CDR3 runs 14 residues. DNA of the CDR3: TGTGCCTGGATAGGGGACAGGGGGTACAATGAGCAGTTCTTC. This sequence encodes CAWIGDRGYNEQFF.